This T cell receptor beta chain originates from a study of regulatory T cells in long-lasting Graves disease. To make TCR beta libraries, researchers used iRepertoire HTBI primers and Arm-PCR of CDR3 regions. TCRdb re-analysed the multiplex PCR reads in MiXCR, keeping a single row per CDR3 protein. This sample yields 360,000 or so distinct CDR3 sequences, of which around 15% are seen a single time; 20% belongs to the top ten. Indicated time point: newly diagnosed GD, antithyroid drugs for less than 3 months. PBMC RNA was the source of the TCR library. This CDR3 region has 16 residues. The germline CDR1 and CDR2 sequences are MNHNS and SASEGT. Losses at the gene ends were 3 bases for V and 0 bases for J; bases not matched to a gene: 5. This clonotype was detected many times. This same sample was also taken into another study, of T cells in Graves' hyperthyroidism and ophthalmopathy.

Sequenced here: peripheral blood mononuclear cells (PBMCs), sampled at new diagnosis, from a patient treated with antithyroid drugs. This sequence joins TRBV6-1 and TRBJ2-7; TRBD2 matches 10 bases. This receptor was taken from a woman between 18 and 29 years old with Graves disease. The DNA for the CDR3 is TGTGCCAGCAGTGAGTTGAGCGGGGGGGGCTCCTACGAGCAGTACTTC. Translating gives CASSELSGGGSYEQYF.